This record covers a single TCR beta chain. The antigen remains unidentified. The data stem from a study of cytomegalovirus exposure and HLA in healthy donors. Study results and limitations: A prior analysis recorded that most TCR beta V segments were productive about 87% or about 30% of the time. Sequencing likely produced, as an artifact, a cluster of highly shared sequence variants. The authors excluded some V segments, including TRBV6-2 and TRBV6-3, as indistinguishable.

Germline assignment: CDR1 LNHDA and CDR2 SQIVND (reference sequence). V shed 6 bases and J shed 2 bases, with 14 bases lying between them. The CDR3 sequence is 15 residues long. PCR amplification relied on 60 Vbeta primers (plus 13 Jbeta primers). The protocol was immunoSEQ multiplex PCR, while the TCRdb copy is restricted to in-frame clones and leaves out a portion. The table has roughly 99,000 clones, roughly 73% seen once; the top ten hold roughly 8.2%. The sample was PBMCs. The TCR was taken from a man aged 30-40 years in good health and CMV-seronegative. The V call is TRBV19, the J call TRBJ1-3; D is perhaps TRBD1 (5 bases). In DNA, the CDR3 is TGTGCCAGTAGAGACAGACCCACCGCTGGAAACACCATATATTTT. Its protein product is CASRDRPTAGNTIYF.